The TCR beta chain under discussion was sequenced for a study of cytomegalovirus exposure and HLA in healthy donors. Whole-study findings and limits: Cytomegalovirus status was reportedly diagnosed by the classifier with high specificity and sensitivity. It was taken for granted in presence/absence analyses that sequencing depth across donors was roughly uniform.

Primers for the PCR totalled 60 Vbeta and 13 Jbeta. Authors' data handling: Later, tens of millions of unique TCR beta chains were counted in an analysis, and some 10 million of them were shared. This table comes from immunoSEQ multiplex PCR, and its TCRdb copy is limited to in-frame clones, with some not included. From that table come the V and J calls and clone size; the DNA was used to work out D and trimming. The data contain 50,000 or so clones, roughly 74% of them singletons. With V trimmed by 2 bases and J by 0 bases, 4 bases remained unmatched. Germline loops: CDR1 MNHEY, CDR2 SMNVEV (reference sequence). This CDR3 region has 16 residues. As to this clone: The antigen is undetermined.

Despite likely unrecorded immune exposures, the donors were nominally healthy at the time of sampling. This sequence was found in a man aged 40-49 years in good health and CMV-seropositive. The sequencing input was PBMCs. The chain employs TRBV27 and TRBJ2-1, with TRBD2 matching over 7 bases. CDR3 in DNA: TGTGCCAGCAGTTTACTCGGGGGGAGCTCCTACAATGAGCAGTTCTTC. Protein product: CASSLLGGSSYNEQFF.